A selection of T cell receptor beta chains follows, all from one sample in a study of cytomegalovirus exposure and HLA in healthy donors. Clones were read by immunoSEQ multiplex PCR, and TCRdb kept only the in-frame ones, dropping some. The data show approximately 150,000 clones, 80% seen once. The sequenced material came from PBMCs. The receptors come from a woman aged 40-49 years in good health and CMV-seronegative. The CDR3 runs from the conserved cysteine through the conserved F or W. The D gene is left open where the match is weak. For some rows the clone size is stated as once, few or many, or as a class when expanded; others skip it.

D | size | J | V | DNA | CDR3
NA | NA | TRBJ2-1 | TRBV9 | TGTGCCAGCAGCGTAGGCCAGAACAGGGCGAATGAGCAGTTCTTC | CASSVGQNRANEQFF
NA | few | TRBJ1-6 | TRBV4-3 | TGCGCCAGCAGCCTTCGACAGCGCCAGAATTCACCCCTCCACTTT | CASSLRQRQNSPLHF
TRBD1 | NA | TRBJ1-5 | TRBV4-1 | TGCGCCAGCAGCCAGATGGGACAGGGGGGACAGCCCCAGCATTTT | CASSQMGQGGQPQHF
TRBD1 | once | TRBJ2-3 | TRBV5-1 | TGCGCCAGCAGCCCTATGACAGGGGGCGAAGATACGCAGTATTTT | CASSPMTGGEDTQYF
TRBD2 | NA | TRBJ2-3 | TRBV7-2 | TGTGCCAGCAGCTTACGCGGGGGGGGCACAGATACGCAGTATTTT | CASSLRGGGTDTQYF
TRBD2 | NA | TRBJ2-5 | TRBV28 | TGTGCCAGCAGTTTTTGGACAAGCGGGAGGGCCGCAGAGACCCAGTACTTC | CASSFWTSGRAAETQYF
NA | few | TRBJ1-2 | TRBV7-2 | TGTGCCAGCAGCTCCGGACAGGGCTACACCTTC | CASSSGQGYTF
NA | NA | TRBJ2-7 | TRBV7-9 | TGTGCCAGCAGCTCAGGAGGGACCAGCTCCTACGAGCAGTACTTC | CASSSGGTSSYEQYF
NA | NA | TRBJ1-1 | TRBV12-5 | TGTGCTAGTGGTTTGGCTTACACTGAAGCTTTCTTT | CASGLAYTEAFF
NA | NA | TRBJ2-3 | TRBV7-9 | TGTGCCAGCAGCTCTCAGGATACGCAGTATTTT | CASSSQDTQYF
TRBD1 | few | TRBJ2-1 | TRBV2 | TGTGCCAGCAGTGTGGACAGGGCATCGGATGAGCAGTTCTTC | CASSVDRASDEQFF
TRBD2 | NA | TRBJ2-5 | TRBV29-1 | TGCAGCGTTGAAGATTGGGACTCCCGGGAGGGAGAGACCCAGTACTTC | CSVEDWDSREGETQYF
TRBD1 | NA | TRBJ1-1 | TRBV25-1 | TGTGCCAGCAGTGAAGGGGACAGGGGGGGCACTGAAGCTTTCTTT | CASSEGDRGGTEAFF
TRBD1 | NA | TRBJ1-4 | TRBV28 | TGTGCCAGCAGAGACCAGACCGGGACAGATAATGAAAAACTGTTTTTT | CASRDQTGTDNEKLFF
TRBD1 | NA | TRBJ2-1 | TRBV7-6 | TGTGCCAGCAGCTTAAGGGGGGACAGGGGAAGAAATGAGCAGTTCTTC | CASSLRGDRGRNEQFF
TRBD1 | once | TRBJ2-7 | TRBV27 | TGTGCCAGCAGTTTATTGGGACAGGGCGCCGAGCAGTACTTC | CASSLLGQGAEQYF
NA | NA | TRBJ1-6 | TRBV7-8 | TGTGCCAGCAGCTCGTCTTCCGGGGGCTATAATTCACCCCTCCACTTT | CASSSSSGGYNSPLHF